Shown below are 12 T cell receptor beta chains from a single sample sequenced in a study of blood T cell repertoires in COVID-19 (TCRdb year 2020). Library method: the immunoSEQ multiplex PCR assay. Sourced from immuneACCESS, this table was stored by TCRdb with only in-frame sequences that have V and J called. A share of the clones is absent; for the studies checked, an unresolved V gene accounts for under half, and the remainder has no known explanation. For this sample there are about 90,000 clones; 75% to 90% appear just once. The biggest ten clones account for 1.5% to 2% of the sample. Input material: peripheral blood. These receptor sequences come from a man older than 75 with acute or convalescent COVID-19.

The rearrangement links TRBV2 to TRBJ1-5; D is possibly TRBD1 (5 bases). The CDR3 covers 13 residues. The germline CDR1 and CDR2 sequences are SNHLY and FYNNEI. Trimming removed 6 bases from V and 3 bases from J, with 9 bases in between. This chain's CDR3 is CASRVGLNQPQHF. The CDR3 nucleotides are TGTGCCAGCAGAGTGGGACTCAATCAGCCCCAGCATTTT.

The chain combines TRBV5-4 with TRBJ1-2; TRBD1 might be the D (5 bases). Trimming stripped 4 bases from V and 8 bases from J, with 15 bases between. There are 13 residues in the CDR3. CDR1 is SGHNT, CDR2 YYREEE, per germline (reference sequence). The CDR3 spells CASSLMGTWGYTF. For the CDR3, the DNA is TGTGCCAGCAGCCTCATGGGGACTTGGGGCTACACCTTC.

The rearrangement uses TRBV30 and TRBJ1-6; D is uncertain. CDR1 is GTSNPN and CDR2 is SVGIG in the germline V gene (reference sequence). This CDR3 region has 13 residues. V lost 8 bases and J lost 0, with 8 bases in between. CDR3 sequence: CARRSSYNSPLHF. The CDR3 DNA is TGTGCCCGAAGGAGCTCCTATAATTCACCCCTCCACTTT. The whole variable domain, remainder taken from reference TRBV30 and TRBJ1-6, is SQTIHQWPATLVQPVGSPLSLECTVEGTSNPNLYWYRQAAGRGLQLLFYSVGIGQISSEVPQNLSASRPQDRQFILSSKKLLLSDSGFYLCARRSSYNSPLHFGNGTRLTVT.

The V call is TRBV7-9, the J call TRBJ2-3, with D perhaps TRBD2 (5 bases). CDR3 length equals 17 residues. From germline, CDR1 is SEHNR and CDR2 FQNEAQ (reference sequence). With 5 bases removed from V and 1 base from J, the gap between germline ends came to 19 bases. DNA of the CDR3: TGTGCCAGCAGCCCCAGCGGTGTGGGAGAGGGCACAGATACGCAGTATTTT. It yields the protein CASSPSGVGEGTDTQYF.

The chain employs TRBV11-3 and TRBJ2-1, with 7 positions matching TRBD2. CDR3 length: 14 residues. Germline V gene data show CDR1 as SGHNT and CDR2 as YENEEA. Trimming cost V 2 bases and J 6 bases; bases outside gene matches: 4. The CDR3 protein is CASSLSGTFNEQFF. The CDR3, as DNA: TGTGCCAGCAGCTTAAGCGGGACCTTCAATGAGCAGTTCTTC.

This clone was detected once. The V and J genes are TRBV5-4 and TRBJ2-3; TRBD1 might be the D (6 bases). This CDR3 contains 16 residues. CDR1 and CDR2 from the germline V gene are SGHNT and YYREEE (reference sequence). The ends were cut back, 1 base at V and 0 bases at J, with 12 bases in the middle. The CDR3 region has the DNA TGTGCCAGCAGCTTGTTGTGGCAGGGGAGCACAGATACGCAGTATTTT. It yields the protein CASSLLWQGSTDTQYF.

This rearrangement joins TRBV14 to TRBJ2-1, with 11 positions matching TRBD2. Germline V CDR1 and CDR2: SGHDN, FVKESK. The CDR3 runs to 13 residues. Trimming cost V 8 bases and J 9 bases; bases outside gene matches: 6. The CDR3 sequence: CASASTSGSEQFF. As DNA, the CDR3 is TGTGCCAGCGCTTCAACTAGCGGGAGTGAGCAGTTCTTC.

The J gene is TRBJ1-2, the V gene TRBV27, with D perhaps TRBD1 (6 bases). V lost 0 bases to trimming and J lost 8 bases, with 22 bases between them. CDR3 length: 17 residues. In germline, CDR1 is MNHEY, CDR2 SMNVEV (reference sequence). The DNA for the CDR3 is TGTGCCAGCAGTTTATCATTACCTACCGGGACAAGGGTGGGCTACACCTTC. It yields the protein CASSLSLPTGTRVGYTF.

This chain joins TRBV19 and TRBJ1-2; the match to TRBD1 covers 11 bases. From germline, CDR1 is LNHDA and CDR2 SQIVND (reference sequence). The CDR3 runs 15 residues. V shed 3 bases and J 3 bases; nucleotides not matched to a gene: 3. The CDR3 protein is CASSIGQGADYGYTF. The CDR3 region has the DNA TGTGCCAGTAGTATTGGACAGGGGGCAGACTATGGCTACACCTTC.

CDR3 DNA: TGTGCCAGCAGCTCCCGGTTGGGCCTAAAGAACACTGAAGCTTTCTTT. Protein sequence: CASSSRLGLKNTEAFF. The chain combines TRBV7-2 with TRBJ1-1; D is ambiguous. The CDR3 is 16 amino acids. Trimming pared 4 bases from V and 1 base from J, leaving 16 bases between. Germline-derived CDR1 and CDR2 are SGHTA and FQGNSA.

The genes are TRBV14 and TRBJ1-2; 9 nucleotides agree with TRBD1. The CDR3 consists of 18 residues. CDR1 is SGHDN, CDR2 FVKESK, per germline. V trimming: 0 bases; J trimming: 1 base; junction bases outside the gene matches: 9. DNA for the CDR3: TGTGCCAGCAGCCAAGATTACCGGACAGGGGCCGGTAACTATGGCTACACCTTC. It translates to CASSQDYRTGAGNYGYTF.

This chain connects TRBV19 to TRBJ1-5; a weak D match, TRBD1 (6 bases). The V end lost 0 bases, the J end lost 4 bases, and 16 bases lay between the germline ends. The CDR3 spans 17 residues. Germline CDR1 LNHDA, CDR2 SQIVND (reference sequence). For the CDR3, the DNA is TGTGCCAGTAGTATAGAAGTGGGACAAAAGATTAATCAGCCCCAGCATTTT. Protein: CASSIEVGQKINQPQHF.